One sample yielded the 11 T cell receptor beta chains listed below, sequenced in a study of blood T cell repertoires in COVID-19. TCRdb's copy holds only in-frame clones and misses some; the assay was immunoSEQ multiplex PCR. The sample carries about 210,000 clones, about 83% recorded once. What was sequenced was peripheral blood. All receptors come from a man aged 50 to 60 with active or convalescent COVID-19.

V is TRBV28 and J is TRBJ2-5; D perhaps matches TRBD2 (6 bases). Germline V gives CDR1 MDHEN, CDR2 SYDVKM. The CDR3 is 19 residues long. V gave up 7 bases and J gave up 1 base, with 28 bases separating them. CDR3 in amino acids: CASKVPRSGGSGIQETQYF. The CDR3 DNA reads as TGTGCCAGCAAGGTCCCTAGAAGTGGGGGGAGTGGGATCCAAGAGACCCAGTACTTC.

This chain joins TRBV28 and TRBJ1-1; the D gene is possibly TRBD1 (5 bases). The V and J ends lost 6 bases and 0 bases respectively, with 11 bases between them. Germline assignment: CDR1 MDHEN and CDR2 SYDVKM. This CDR3 has 14 residues. CDR3 amino acids: CASRGGPLNTEAFF. The CDR3, as DNA: TGTGCCAGCAGGGGGGGACCGTTGAACACTGAAGCTTTCTTT.

The genes are TRBV30 and TRBJ2-5; TRBD2 matches 11 bases. The CDR3 has 17 amino acids. The J segment lost 5 bases and the V segment lost 0 bases, leaving 11 bases of the junction unmatched. Germline CDR1 is GTSNPN and CDR2 is SVGIG (reference sequence). The CDR3 here is CAWSVRVLAGVSETQYF. The CDR3 coding sequence is TGTGCCTGGAGTGTACGTGTACTAGCGGGGGTGAGCGAGACCCAGTACTTC.

The chain uses TRBV2 and TRBJ1-6; D gene ambiguous. The germline V gene encodes CDR1 SNHLY and CDR2 FYNNEI. There are 15 residues in the CDR3. Trimming stripped 5 bases from V and 2 bases from J, with 10 bases between. The CDR3 loop reads CASSNRTPYNSPLHF. The CDR3 nucleotides are TGTGCCAGCAGTAACCGAACTCCCTATAATTCACCCCTCCACTTT.

Details on this clone: One junction end does not reproduce the germline sequence, and a read error may be involved. The chain has TRBV28 and TRBJ1-2; maybe TRBD1 (5 bases). Germline CDR1 reads MDHEN; CDR2 reads SYDVKM. CDR3 length: 12 amino acids. The CDR3 is CARSLRGGGYTF. The CDR3 nucleotides read TGTGCCCGCAGTTTACGCGGGGGGGGCTACACCTTC.

This clone was detected only a few times. The chain is built from TRBV5-6 and TRBJ2-3; 7 nucleotides match TRBD2. The CDR3 is made up of 17 amino acids. The V and J ends lost 3 bases and 0 bases, in that order; junction bases with no gene match: 10. Germline assignment: CDR1 SGHDT and CDR2 YYEEEE. CDR3 sequence (DNA): TGTGCCAGCAGCTCCTACACTAGCGCACCTAGCACAGATACGCAGTATTTT. This gives the protein CASSSYTSAPSTDTQYF. The whole variable domain, remainder taken from reference TRBV5-6 and TRBJ2-3, is DAGVTQSPTHLIKTRGQQVTLRCSPKSGHDTVSWYQQALGQGPQFIFQYYEEEERQRGNFPDRFSGHQFPNYSSELNVNALLLGDSALYLCASSSYTSAPSTDTQYFGPGTRLTVL.

The chain combines TRBV5-1 with TRBJ1-6; the D is unclear. CDR1 and CDR2 (germline): SGHRS, YFSETQ. The CDR3 is 14 residues long. V lost 0 bases and J 7 bases, leaving 8 bases between the germline ends. This CDR3 reads CASSLGQRNSPLHF. CDR3 bases: TGCGCCAGCAGCTTGGGGCAGCGGAATTCACCCCTCCACTTT.

The chain carries TRBV9 and TRBJ1-2; 7 nucleotides line up with TRBD1. Germline-derived CDR1 and CDR2 are SGDLS and YYNGEE. The junction had 5 bases not matched to a gene; V was cut back by 4 bases and J by 2 bases. The CDR3 runs to 14 residues. The CDR3 DNA sequence: TGTGCCAGCAGCCCCCGGGGACAGAACTATGGCTACACCTTC. Translation gives CASSPRGQNYGYTF.

This sequence joins TRBV3-1 (or the pseudogene TRBV3-2) and TRBJ1-5, with D unresolved. V was cut by 4 bases and J by 1 base, with 8 bases left in between. CDR3 length: 14 residues. Germline lookup yields CDR1 LGHDT and CDR2 YNNKEL (reference sequence). Here the CDR3 reads CASSLRTSNQPQHF. The CDR3 nucleotides read TGTGCCAGCAGCCTTCGAACAAGCAATCAGCCCCAGCATTTT.

CDR3: CASSVGLAGNTGELFF. The CDR3 bases are TGTGCCAGCAGCGTAGGACTAGCGGGTAACACCGGGGAGCTGTTTTTT. V is TRBV9 and J is TRBJ2-2, with 10 bases matching TRBD2. In germline, CDR1 is SGDLS, CDR2 YYNGEE. The CDR3 runs to 16 residues. The J segment lost 2 bases and the V segment lost 0 bases, leaving 1 base of the junction unmatched.

The chain combines TRBV27 with TRBJ1-5, with D perhaps TRBD1 (6 bases). The CDR3 runs 14 residues. In germline, CDR1 is MNHEY, CDR2 SMNVEV (reference sequence). V was cut by 2 bases and J by 7 bases, with 12 bases left in between. In DNA form, the CDR3 reads TGTGCCAGCAGTTTAGGGCAGGGGTACCAGCCCCAGCATTTT. This sequence encodes CASSLGQGYQPQHF.